The clone carrying this T cell receptor beta chain was observed many times. Its antigen remains unknown. This sample is part of a study of T cells in Graves' hyperthyroidism and ophthalmopathy. Study results and limitations: In the blood, most expanded thyroid clonotypes above 0.001 appeared as well.

The patients, who ranged from 18 to 65 in age, presented with newly diagnosed hyperthyroidism lasting under 2 months. Thyroid ultrasound and orbital computed tomography, with clinical symptoms and serum thyroxine and TRAb, informed diagnoses. Trimming removed 3 bases at V and 1 base at J, with 6 bases between. The CDR3 has 13 residues. Amplified TCR beta CDR3 regions came from RNA transcripts. A set of HTBI primers served as the primers for a first-round RT-PCR of the TCR CDR3. Each CDR3 protein gets one entry after TCRdb re-called the multiplex PCR reads with MiXCR. The sample consists of about half a million distinct CDR3 sequences, roughly 20% of them appearing once.

The sample was blood. The TCR sequence derives from a man between 18 and 29 years old with Graves' hyperthyroidism. The rearrangement uses TRBV12-3 or TRBV12-4 and TRBJ1-2; D not certain. The CDR3 sequence is CASSFLSNYGYTF. The CDR3 DNA is TGTGCCAGCAGTTTTTTGAGTAACTATGGCTACACCTTC.